This T cell receptor beta chain was found in a study of radiotherapy plus CTLA-4 blockade in lung cancer. Study context: Among all patients, approximately 18% showed objective responses, while about 30% had disease control. Overall study results and limits: In blood, early T cell clone dynamics reportedly predicted response best, together with interferon-beta. Clones of tumor-derived TCRs expanded in blood after radiotherapy plus ipilimumab.

The study treated chemo-refractory metastatic non-small-cell lung cancer patients with focal radiation plus ipilimumab CTLA-4 blockade. This table comes from immunoSEQ multiplex PCR, and its TCRdb copy is limited to in-frame clones, with some not included. The data contain about 110,000 clones, 70% to 85% of them singletons. Per the germline V gene, CDR1 is ENHRY and CDR2 is SYGVKD. The length of the CDR3 is 15 residues. V shed 4 bases and J shed 0 bases, with 9 bases lying between them. A remark on this clone: The antigen is unknown.

The rearrangement joins TRBV10-3 to TRBJ1-4; D is unresolved. The TCR comes from a human donor with non-small cell lung cancer that progressed on radiotherapy plus ipilimumab. Some clones in this sample may be carry-over from other donors' samples. The specimen comprised peripheral blood, sampled from a patient treated with radiotherapy plus ipilimumab. The CDR3 DNA reads TGTGCCATCAGTGCGGTTGGTGCAACTAATGAAAAACTGTTTTTT. It codes for CAISAVGATNEKLFF.